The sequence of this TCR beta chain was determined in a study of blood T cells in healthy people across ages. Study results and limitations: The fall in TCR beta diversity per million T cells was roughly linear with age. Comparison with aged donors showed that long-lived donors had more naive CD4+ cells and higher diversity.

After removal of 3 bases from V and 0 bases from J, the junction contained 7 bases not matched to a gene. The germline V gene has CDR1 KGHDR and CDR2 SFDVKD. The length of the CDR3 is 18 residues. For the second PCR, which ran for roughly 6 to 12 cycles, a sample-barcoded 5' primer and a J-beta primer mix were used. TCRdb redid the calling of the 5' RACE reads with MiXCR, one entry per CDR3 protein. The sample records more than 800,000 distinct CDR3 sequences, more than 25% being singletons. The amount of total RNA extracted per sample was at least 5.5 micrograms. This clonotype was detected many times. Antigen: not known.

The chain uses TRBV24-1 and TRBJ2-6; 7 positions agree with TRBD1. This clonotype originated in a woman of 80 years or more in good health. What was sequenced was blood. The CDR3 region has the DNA TGTGCCACCAGTGATCCCCGGGACAGCCACTCTGGGGCCAACGTCCTGACTTTC. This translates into CATSDPRDSHSGANVLTF.